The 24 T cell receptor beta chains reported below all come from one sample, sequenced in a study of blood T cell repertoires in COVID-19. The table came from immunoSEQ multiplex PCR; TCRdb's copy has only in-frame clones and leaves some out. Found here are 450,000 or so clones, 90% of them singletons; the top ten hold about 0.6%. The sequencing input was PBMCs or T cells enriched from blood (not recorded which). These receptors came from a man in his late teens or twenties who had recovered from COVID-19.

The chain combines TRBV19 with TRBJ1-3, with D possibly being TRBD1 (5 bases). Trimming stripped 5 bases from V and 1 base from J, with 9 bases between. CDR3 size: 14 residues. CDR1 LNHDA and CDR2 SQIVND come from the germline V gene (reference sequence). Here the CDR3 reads CASSPGRSGNTIYF. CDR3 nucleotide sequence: TGTGCCAGTAGTCCAGGGAGGTCTGGAAACACCATATATTTT.

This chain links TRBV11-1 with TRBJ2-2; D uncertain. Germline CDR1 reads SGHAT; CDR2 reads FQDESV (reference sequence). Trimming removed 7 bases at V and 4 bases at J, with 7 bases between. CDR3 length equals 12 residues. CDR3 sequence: CASTRVTGELFF. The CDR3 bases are TGTGCCAGCACCCGCGTCACCGGGGAGCTGTTTTTT.

In nucleotides, the CDR3 is TGTGCCAGCAGCCATACCGCGGCTAACTATGGCTACACCTTC. Its translation: CASSHTAANYGYTF. This chain connects TRBV7-2 to TRBJ1-2; no definite D call. This CDR3 has 14 residues. The V gene's germline CDR1 is SGHTA and CDR2 FQGNSA. Trimming removed 5 bases from V and 0 bases from J, with 10 bases in between.

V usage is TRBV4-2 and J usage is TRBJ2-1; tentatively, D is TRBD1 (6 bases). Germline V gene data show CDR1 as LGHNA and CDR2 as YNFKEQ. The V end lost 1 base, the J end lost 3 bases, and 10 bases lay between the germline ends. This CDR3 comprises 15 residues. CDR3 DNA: TGTGCCAGCAGCCAAGTGGGGACAATCTACAATGAGCAGTTCTTC. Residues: CASSQVGTIYNEQFF.

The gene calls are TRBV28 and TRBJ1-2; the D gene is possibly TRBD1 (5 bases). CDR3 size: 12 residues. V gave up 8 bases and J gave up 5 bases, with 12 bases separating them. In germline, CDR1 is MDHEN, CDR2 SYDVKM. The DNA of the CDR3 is TGTGCCAGCGTTGACAGTGATTATGGCTACACCTTC. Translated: CASVDSDYGYTF.

The CDR3 DNA sequence: TGTGCCAGCAGACGACAGGCCCGAGGGGTGGAGAATCAGCCCCAGCATTTT. Translated: CASRRQARGVENQPQHF. The chain uses TRBV28 and TRBJ1-5; TRBD1 is a possible D gene (6 bases). V dropped 6 bases and J dropped 4 bases, with 22 bases sitting between them. The germline CDR1 and CDR2 sequences are MDHEN and SYDVKM. This CDR3 comprises 17 residues.

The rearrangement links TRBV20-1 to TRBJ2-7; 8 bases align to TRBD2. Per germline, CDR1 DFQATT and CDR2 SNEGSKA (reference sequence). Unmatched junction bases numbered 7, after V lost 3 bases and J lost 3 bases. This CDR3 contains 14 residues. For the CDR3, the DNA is TGCAGTGCTAGTACTAGCGGATATCTCTACGAGCAGTACTTC. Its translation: CSASTSGYLYEQYF.

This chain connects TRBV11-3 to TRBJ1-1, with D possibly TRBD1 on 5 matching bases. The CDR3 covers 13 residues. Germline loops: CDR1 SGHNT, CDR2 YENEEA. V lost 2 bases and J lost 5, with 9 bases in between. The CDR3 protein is CASSLMGGTEAFF. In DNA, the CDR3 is TGTGCCAGCAGCTTAATGGGGGGTACTGAAGCTTTCTTT.

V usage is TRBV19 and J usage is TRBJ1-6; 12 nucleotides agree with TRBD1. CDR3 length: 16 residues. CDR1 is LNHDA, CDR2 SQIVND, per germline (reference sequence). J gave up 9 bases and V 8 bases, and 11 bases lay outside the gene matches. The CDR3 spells CASSAGTGGSISPLHF. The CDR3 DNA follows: TGTGCCAGTTCCGCCGGGACAGGGGGCAGTATTTCACCCCTCCACTTT.

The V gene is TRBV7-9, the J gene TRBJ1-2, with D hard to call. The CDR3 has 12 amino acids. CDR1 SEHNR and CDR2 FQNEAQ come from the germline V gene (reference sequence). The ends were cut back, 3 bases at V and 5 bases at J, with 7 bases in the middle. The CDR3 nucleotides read TGTGCCAGCAGCTTTCGGGTGTATGGCTACACCTTC. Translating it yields CASSFRVYGYTF. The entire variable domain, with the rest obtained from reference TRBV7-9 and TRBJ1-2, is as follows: DTGVSQNPRHKITKRGQNVTFRCDPISEHNRLYWYRQTLGQGPEFLTYFQNEAQLEKSRLLSDRFSAERPKGSFSTLEIQRTEQGDSAMYLCASSFRVYGYTFGSGTRLTVV.

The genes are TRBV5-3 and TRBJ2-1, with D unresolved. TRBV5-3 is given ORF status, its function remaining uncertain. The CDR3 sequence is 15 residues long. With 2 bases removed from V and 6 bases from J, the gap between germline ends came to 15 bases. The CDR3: CARSLPTRRRNEQFF. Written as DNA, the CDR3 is TGTGCCAGAAGCTTACCAACTCGGCGGCGCAATGAGCAGTTCTTC.

CDR3 sequence reads: CASSPPTGGYGYTF. Written as DNA, the CDR3 is TGTGCCAGCTCACCACCGACAGGGGGGTATGGCTACACCTTC. The chain employs TRBV18 and TRBJ1-2; 9 bases align to TRBD1. The CDR3 has 14 amino acids. The trim removed 0 bases at V and 5 bases at J, leaving 1 base unmatched. Germline CDR1 and CDR2: KGHSH and LQKENI.

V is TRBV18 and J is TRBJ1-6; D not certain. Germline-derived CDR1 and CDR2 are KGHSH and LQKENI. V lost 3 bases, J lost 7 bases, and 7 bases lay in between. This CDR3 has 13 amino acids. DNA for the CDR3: TGTGCCAGCTCACCCAAAGAGAATTCACCCCTCCACTTT. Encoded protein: CASSPKENSPLHF.

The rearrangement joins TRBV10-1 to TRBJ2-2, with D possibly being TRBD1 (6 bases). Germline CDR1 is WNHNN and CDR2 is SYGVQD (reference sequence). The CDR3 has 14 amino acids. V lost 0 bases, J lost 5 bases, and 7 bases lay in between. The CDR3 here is CASSESQGTGELFF. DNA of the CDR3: TGCGCCAGCAGTGAGTCGCAGGGGACCGGGGAGCTGTTTTTT.

The CDR3 reads CASSVEKGTNTEAFF. DNA for the CDR3: TGTGCCAGCAGCGTAGAGAAAGGGACTAACACTGAAGCTTTCTTT. The J gene is TRBJ1-1, the V gene TRBV9; maybe TRBD1 (5 bases). CDR1 is SGDLS, CDR2 YYNGEE, per germline. Trimming cost V 0 bases and J 2 bases, with 11 bases left between them. There are 15 residues in the CDR3.

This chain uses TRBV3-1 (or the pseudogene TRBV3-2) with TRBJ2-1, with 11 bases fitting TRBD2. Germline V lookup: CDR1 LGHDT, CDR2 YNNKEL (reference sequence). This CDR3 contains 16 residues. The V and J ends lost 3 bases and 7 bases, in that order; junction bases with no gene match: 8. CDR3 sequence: CASSHALTSGRNEQFF. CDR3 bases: TGTGCCAGCAGCCACGCCCTTACTAGCGGGAGAAATGAGCAGTTCTTC.

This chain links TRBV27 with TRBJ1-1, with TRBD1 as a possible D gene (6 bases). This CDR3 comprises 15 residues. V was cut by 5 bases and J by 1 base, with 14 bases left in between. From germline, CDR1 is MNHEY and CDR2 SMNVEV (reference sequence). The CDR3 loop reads CASSLRTVGNTEAFF. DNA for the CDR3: TGTGCCAGCAGTCTAAGGACAGTCGGGAACACTGAAGCTTTCTTT.

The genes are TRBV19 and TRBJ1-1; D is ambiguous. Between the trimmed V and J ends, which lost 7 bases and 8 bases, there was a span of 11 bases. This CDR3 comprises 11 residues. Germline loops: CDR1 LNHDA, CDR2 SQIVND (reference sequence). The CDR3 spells CASIVAREAFF. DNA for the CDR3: TGTGCCAGTATAGTTGCCAGGGAAGCTTTCTTT.

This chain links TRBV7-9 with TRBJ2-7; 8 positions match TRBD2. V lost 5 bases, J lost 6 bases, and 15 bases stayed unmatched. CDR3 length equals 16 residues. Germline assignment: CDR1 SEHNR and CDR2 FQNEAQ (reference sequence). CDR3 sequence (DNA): TGTGCCAGCAGCCAGATCGAGAGCGGGAGAGATCCCGAGCAGTACTTC. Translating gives CASSQIESGRDPEQYF.

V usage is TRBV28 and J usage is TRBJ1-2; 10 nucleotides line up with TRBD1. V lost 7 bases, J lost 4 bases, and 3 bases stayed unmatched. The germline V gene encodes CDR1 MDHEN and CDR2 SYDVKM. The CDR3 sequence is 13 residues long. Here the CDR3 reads CASTGQGGYGYTF. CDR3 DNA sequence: TGTGCCAGCACCGGACAGGGGGGCTATGGCTACACCTTC.

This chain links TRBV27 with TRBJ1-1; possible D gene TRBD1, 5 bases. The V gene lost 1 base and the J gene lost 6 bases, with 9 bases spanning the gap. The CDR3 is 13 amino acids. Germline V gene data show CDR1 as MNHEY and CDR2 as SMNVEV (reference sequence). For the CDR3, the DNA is TGTGCCAGCAGTTTATTAGGGGTGGCTGAAGCTTTCTTT. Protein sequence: CASSLLGVAEAFF.

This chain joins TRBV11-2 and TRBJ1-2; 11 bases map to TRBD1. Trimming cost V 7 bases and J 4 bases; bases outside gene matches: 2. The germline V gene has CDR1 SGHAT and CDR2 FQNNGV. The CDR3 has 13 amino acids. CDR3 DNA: TGTGCCAGCACGGGACAGGGGGGCTATGGCTACACCTTC. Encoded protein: CASTGQGGYGYTF.

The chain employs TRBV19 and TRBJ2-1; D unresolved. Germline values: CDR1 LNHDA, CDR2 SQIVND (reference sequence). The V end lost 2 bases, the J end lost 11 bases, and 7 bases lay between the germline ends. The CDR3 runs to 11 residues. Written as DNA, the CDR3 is TGTGCCAGTAGTATACCTTCCCAGCAGTTCTTC. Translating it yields CASSIPSQQFF.

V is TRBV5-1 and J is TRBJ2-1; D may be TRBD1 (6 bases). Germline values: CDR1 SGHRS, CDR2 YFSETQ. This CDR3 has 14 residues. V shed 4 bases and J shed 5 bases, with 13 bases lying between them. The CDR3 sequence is CASSGGPGDNEQFF. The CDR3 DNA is TGCGCCAGCAGCGGGGGACCAGGGGACAATGAGCAGTTCTTC. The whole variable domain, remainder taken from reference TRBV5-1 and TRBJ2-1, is KAGVTQTPRYLIKTRGQQVTLSCSPISGHRSVSWYQQTPGQGLQFLFEYFSETQRNKGNFPGRFSGRQFSNSRSEMNVSTLELGDSALYLCASSGGPGDNEQFFGPGTRLTVL.